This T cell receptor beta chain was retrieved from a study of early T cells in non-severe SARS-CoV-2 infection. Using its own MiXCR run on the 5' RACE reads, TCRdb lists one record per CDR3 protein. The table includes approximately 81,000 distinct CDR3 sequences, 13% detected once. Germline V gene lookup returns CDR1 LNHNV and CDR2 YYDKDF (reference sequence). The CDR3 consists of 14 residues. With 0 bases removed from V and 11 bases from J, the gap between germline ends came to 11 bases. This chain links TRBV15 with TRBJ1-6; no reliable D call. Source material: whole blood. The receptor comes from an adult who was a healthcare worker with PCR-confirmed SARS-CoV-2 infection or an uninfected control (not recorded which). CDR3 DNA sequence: TGTGCCACCAGCAGAGATCGTTTTAGTACACCCCTCCACTTT. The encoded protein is CATSRDRFSTPLHF.